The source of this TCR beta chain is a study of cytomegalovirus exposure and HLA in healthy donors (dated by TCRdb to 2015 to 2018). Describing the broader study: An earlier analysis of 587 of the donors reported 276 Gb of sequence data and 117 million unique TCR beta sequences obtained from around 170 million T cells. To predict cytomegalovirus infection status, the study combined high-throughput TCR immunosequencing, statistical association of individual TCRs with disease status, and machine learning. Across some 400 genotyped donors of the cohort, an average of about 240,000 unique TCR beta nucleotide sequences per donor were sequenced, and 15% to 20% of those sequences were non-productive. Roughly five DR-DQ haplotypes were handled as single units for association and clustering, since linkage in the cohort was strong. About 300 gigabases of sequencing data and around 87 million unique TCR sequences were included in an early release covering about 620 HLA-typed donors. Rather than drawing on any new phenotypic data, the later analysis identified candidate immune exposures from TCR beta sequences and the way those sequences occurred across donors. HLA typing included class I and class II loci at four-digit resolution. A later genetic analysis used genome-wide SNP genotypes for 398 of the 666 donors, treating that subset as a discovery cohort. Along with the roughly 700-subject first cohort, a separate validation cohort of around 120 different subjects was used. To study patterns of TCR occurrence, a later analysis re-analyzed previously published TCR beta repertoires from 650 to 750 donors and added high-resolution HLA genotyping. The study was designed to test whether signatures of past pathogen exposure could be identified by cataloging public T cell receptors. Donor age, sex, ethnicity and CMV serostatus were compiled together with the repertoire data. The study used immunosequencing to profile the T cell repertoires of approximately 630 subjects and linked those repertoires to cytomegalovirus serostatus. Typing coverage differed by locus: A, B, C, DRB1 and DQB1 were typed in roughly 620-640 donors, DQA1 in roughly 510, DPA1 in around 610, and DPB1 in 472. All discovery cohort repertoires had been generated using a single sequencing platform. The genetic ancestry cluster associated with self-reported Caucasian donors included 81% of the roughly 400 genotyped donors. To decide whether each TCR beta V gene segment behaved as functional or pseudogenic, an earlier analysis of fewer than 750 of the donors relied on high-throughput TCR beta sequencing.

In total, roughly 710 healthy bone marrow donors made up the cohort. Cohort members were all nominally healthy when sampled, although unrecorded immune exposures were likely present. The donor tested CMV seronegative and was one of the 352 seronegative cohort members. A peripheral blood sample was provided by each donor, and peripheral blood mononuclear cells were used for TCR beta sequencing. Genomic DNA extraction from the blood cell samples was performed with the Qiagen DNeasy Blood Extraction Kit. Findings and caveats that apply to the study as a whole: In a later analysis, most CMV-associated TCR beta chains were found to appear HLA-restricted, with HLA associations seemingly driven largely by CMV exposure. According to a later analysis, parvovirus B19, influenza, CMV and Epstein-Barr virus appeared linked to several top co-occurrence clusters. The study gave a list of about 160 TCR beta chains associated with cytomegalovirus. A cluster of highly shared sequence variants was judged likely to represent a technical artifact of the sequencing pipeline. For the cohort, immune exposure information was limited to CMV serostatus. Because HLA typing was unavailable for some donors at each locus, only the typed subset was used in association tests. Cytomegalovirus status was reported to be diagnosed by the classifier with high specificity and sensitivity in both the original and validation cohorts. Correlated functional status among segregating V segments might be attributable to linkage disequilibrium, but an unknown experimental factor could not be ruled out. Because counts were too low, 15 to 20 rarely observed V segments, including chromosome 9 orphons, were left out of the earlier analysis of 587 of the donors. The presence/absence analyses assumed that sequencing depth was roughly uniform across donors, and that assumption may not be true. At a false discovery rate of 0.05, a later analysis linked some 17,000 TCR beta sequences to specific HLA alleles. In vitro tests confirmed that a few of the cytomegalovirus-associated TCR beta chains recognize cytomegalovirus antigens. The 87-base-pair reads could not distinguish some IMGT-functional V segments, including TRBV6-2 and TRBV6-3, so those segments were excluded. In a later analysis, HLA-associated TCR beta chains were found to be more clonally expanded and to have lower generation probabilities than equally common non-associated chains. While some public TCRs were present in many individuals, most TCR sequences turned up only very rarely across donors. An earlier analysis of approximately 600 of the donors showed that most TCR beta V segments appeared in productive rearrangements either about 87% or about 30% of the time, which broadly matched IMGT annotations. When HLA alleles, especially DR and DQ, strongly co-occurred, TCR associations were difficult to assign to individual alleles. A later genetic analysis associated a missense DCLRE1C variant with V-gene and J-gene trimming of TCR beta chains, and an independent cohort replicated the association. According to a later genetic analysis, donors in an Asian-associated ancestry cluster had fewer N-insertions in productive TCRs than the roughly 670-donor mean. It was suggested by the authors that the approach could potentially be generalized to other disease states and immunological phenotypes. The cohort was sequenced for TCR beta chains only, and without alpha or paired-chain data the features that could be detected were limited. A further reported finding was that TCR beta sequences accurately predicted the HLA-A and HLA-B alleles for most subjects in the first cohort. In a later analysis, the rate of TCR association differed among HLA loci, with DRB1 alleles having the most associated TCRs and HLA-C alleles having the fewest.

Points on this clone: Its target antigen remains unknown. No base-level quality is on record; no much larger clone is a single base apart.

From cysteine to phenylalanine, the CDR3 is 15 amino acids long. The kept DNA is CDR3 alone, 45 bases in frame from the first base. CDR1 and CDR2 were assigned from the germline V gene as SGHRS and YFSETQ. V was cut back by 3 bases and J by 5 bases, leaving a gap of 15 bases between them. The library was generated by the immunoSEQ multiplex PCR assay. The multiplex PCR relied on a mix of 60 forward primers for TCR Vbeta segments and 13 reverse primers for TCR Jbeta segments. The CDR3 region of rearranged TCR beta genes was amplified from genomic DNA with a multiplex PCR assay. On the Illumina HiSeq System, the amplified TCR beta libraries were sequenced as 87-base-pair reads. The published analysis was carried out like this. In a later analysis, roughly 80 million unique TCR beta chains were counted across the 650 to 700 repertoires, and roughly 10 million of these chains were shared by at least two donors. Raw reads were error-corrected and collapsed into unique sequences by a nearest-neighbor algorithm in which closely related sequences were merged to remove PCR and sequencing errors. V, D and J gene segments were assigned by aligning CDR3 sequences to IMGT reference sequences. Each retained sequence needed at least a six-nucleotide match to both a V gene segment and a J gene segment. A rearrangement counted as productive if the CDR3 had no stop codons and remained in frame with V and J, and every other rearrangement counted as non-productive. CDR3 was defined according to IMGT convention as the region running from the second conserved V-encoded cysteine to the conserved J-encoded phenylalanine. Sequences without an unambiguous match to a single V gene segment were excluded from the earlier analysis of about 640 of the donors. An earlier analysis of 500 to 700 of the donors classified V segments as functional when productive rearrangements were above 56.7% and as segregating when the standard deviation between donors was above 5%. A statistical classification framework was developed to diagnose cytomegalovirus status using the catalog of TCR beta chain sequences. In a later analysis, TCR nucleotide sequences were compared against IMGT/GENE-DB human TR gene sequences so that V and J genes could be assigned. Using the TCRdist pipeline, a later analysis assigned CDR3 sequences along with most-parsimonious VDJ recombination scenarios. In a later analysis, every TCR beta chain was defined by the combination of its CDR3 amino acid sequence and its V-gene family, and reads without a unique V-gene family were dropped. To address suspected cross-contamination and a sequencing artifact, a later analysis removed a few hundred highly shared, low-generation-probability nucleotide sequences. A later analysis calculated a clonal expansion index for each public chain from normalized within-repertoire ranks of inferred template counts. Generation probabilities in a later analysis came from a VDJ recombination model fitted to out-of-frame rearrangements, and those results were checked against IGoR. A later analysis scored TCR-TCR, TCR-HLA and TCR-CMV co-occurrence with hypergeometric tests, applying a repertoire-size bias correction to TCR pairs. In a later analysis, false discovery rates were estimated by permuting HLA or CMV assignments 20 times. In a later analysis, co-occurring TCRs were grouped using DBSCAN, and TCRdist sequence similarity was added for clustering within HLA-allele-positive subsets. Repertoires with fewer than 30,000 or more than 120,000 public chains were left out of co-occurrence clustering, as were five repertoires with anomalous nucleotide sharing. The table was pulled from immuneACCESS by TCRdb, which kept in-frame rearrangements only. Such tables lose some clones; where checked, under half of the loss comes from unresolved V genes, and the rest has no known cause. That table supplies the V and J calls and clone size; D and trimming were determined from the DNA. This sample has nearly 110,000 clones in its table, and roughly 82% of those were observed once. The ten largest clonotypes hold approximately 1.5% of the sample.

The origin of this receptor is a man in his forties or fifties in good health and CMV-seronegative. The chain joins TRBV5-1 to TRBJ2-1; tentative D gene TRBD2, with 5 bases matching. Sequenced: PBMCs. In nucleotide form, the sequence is TGCGCCAGCAGCTGGGAGACCCTCACCGACAATGAGCAGTTCTTC. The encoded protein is CASSWETLTDNEQFF.